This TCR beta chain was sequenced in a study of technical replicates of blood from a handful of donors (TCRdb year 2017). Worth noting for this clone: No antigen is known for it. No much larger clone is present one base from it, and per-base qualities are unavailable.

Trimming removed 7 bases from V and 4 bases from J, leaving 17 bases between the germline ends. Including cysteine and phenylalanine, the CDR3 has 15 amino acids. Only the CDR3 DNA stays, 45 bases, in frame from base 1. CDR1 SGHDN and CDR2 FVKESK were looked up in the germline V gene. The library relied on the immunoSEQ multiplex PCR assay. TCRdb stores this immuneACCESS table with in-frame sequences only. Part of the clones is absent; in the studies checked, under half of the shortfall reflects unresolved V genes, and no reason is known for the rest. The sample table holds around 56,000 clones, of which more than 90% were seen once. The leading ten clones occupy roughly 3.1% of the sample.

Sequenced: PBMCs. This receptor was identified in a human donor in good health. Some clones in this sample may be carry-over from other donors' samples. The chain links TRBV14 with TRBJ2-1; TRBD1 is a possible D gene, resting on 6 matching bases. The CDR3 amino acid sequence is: CASTSGTPRYNEQFF. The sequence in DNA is TGTGCCAGCACCTCAGGGACACCCAGATACAATGAGCAGTTCTTC.